Below are 2 T cell receptor beta chains sequenced from a single sample in a study of T cell repertoires in cytomegalovirus infection. Antigens of these TCRs are unknown. TCRdb reprocessed the reads with MiXCR, giving one entry per CDR3 protein. The data hold around 900,000 distinct CDR3 sequences, with approximately 32% observed a single time. The specimen was cultured CD8+ T cells from PBMCs, collected from culture after CMV antigen stimulation. The receptors were gathered from a human donor in good health (CMV status not recorded). Some clones in this sample may be carry-over from other donors' samples.

Of note for this clonotype: At one end, the junction sequence differs from germline, possibly due to a read error. The J gene is TRBJ1-1, the V gene TRBV6-5; 8 bases are shared with TRBD1. CDR1 and CDR2 from the germline V gene are MNHEY and SVGAGI. This CDR3 is built from 15 residues. The CDR3 DNA follows: TGTGTCAGCAGACTGCCGGGACAGGAGAACACTGAAGCTTTCTTT. Encoded protein: CVSRLPGQENTEAFF.

There are a few counts of this clonotype. The chain is built from TRBV6-1 and TRBJ2-2, with 11 bases lining up with TRBD2. Germline values: CDR1 MNHNS, CDR2 SASEGT. The CDR3 runs to 16 residues. Germline trimming cut 0 bases from V and 7 bases from J; bases unmatched to any gene: 4. The CDR3, as DNA: TGTGCCAGCAGTGAAGCCTCCCTAGCGGGGGGCGGGGAGCTGTTTTTT. Protein product: CASSEASLAGGGELFF.